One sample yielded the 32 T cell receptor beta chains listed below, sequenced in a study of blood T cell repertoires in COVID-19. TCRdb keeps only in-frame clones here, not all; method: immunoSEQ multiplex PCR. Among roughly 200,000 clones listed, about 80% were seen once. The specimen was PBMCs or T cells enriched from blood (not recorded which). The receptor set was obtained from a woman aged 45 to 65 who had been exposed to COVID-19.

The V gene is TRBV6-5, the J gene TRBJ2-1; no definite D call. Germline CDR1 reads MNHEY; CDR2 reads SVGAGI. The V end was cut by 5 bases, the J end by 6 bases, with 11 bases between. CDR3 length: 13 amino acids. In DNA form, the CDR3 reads TGTGCCAGCAGTCTCCCCTTAGTCAATGAGCAGTTCTTC. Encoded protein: CASSLPLVNEQFF.

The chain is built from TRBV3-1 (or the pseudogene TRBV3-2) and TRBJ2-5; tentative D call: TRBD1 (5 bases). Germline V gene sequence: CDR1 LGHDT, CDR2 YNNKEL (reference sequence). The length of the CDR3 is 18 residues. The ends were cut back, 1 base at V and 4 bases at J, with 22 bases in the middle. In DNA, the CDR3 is TGTGCCAGCAGCCAAGGGTTCAGTACGGCAGGGCCATCAGAGACCCAGTACTTC. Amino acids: CASSQGFSTAGPSETQYF.

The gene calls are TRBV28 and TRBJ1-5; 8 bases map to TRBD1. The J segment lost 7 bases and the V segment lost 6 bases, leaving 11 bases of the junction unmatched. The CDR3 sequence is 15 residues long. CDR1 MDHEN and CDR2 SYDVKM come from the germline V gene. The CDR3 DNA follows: TGTGCCAGCAGCACCCCCGACAGGGGCAGACAGCCCCAGCATTTT. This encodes CASSTPDRGRQPQHF.

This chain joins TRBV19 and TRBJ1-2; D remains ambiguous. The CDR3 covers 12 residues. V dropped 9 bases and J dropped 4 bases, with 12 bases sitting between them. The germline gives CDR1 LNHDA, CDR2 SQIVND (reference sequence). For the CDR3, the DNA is TGTGCCAGCAAGGCTAGCCTCTATGGCTACACCTTC. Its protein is CASKASLYGYTF. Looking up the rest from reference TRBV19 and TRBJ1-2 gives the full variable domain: DGGITQSPKYLFRKEGQNVTLSCEQNLNHDAMYWYRQDPGQGLRLIYYSQIVNDFQKGDIAEGYSVSREKKESFPLTVTSAQKNPTAFYLCASKASLYGYTFGSGTRLTVV.

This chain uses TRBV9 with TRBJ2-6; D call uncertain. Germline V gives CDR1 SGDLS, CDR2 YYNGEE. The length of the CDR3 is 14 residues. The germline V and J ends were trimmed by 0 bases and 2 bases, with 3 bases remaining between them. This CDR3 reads CASSVATGANVLTF. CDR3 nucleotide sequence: TGTGCCAGCAGCGTAGCTACTGGGGCCAACGTCCTGACTTTC.

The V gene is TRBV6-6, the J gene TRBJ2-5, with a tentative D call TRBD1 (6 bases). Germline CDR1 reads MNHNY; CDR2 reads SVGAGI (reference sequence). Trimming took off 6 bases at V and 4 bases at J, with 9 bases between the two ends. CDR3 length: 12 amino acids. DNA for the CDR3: TGTGCCAGCAGAACAGGGTTAGAGACCCAGTACTTC. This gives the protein CASRTGLETQYF.

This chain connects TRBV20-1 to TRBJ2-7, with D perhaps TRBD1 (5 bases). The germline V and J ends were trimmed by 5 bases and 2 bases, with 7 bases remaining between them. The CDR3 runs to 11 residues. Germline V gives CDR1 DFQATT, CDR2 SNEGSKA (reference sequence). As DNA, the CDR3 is TGCAGTGCTTCGGACACCTACGAGCAGTACTTC. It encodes CSASDTYEQYF.

DNA of the CDR3: TGTGCCAGTAGTGGAGGGTCCAAGTCCTACGAGCAGTACTTC. This gives the protein CASSGGSKSYEQYF. J is TRBJ2-7 and V is TRBV19; a weak D match, TRBD2 (6 bases). Trimming cost V 5 bases and J 1 base, with 12 bases left between them. The germline gives CDR1 LNHDA, CDR2 SQIVND (reference sequence). The CDR3 is 14 residues long.

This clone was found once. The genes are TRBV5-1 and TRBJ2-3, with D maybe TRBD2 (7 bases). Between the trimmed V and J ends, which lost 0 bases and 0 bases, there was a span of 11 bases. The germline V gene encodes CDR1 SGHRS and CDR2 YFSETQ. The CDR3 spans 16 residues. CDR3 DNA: TGCGCCAGCAGCTTGGGGACAGCGGGAAGCACAGATACGCAGTATTTT. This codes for CASSLGTAGSTDTQYF.

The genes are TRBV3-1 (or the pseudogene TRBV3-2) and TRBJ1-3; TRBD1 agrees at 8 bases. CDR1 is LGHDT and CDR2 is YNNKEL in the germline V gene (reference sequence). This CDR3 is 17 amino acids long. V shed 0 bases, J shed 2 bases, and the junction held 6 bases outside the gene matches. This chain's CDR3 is CASSQERRQGTGNTIYF. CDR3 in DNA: TGTGCCAGCAGCCAAGAAAGGAGACAGGGGACTGGAAACACCATATATTTT.

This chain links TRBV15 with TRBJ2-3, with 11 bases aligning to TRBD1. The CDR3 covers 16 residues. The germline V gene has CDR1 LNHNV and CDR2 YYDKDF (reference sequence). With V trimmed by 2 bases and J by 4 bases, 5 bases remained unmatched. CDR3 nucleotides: TGTGCCACCAGCAGACATTTGGGACAGGGGGCAGATACGCAGTATTTT. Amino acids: CATSRHLGQGADTQYF.

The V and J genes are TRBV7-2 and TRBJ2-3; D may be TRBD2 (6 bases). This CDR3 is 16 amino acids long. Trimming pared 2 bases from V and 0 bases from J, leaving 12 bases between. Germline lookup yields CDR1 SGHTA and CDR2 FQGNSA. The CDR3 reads CASSLYSGSSTDTQYF. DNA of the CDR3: TGTGCCAGCAGCTTATATAGCGGATCTAGCACAGATACGCAGTATTTT.

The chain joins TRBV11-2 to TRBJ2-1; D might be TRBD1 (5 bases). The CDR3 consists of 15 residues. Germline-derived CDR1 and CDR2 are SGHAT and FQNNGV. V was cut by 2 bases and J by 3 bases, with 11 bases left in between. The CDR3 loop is CASSLLQGDYNEQFF. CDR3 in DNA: TGTGCCAGCAGCTTATTGCAGGGCGACTACAATGAGCAGTTCTTC.

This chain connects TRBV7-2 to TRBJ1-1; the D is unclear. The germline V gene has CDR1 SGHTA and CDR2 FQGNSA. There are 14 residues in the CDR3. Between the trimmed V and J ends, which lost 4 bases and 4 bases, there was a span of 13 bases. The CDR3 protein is CASSYDWVGTEAFF. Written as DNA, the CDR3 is TGTGCCAGCAGCTATGACTGGGTGGGCACTGAAGCTTTCTTT.

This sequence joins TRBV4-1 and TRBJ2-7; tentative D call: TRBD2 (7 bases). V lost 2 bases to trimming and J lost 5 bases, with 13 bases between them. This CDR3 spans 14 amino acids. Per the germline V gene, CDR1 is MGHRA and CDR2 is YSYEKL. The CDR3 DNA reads TGCGCCAGCAGCCAAAGGGGGGGGATCGACGAGCAGTACTTC. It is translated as CASSQRGGIDEQYF.

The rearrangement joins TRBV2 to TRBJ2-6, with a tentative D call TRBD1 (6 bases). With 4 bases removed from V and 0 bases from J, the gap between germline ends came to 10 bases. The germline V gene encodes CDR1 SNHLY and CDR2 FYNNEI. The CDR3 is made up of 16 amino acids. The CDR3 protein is CASSATGPSGANVLTF. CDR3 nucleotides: TGTGCCAGCAGTGCTACAGGGCCCTCTGGGGCCAACGTCCTGACTTTC.

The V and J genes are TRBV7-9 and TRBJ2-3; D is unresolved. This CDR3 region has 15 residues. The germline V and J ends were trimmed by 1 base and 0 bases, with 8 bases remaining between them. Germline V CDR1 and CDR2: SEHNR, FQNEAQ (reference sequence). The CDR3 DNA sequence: TGTGCCAGCAGCTTAGGTATTCCGAGCACAGATACGCAGTATTTT. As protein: CASSLGIPSTDTQYF.

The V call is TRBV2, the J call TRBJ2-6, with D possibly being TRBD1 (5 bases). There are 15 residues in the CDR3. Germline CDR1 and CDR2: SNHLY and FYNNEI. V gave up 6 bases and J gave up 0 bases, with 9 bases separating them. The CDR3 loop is CASSQGASGANVLTF. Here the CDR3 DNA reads TGTGCCAGCAGCCAAGGGGCCTCTGGGGCCAACGTCCTGACTTTC.

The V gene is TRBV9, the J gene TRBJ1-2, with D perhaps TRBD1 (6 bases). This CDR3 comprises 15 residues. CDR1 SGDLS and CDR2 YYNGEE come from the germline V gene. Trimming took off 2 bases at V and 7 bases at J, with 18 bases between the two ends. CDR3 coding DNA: TGTGCCAGCAGCGTCTCGACAGGAGAACAAAGTGGCTACACCTTC. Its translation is CASSVSTGEQSGYTF.

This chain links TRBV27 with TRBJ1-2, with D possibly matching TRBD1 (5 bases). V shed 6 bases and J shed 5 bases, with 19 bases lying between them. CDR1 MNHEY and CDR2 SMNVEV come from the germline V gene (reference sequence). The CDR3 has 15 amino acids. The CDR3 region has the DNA TGTGCCAGCAGCTACCTAGGGCGCGGGGGGTATGGCTACACCTTC. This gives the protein CASSYLGRGGYGYTF.

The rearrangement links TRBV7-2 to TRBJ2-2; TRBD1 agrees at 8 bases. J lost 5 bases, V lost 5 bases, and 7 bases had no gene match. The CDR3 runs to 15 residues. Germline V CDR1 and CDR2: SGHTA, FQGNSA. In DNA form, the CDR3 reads TGTGCCAGCAGCCCCCGACAGGGGCTAACCGGGGAGCTGTTTTTT. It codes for CASSPRQGLTGELFF.

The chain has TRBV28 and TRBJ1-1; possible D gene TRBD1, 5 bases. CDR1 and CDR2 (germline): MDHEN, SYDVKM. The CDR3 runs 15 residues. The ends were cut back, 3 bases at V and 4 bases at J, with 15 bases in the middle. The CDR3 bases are TGTGCCAGCAGTTTCGGGGGTCGATCGGGCACTGAAGCTTTCTTT. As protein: CASSFGGRSGTEAFF. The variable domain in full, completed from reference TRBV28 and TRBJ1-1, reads DVKVTQSSRYLVKRTGEKVFLECVQDMDHENMFWYRQDPGLGLRLIYFSYDVKMKEKGDIPEGYSVSREKKERFSLILESASTNQTSMYLCASSFGGRSGTEAFFGQGTRLTVV.

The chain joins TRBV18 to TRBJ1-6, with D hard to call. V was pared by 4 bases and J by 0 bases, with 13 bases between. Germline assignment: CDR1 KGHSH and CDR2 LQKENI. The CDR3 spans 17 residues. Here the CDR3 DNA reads TGTGCCAGCTCACAGTTCGCCGGGAGCTCCTATAATTCACCCCTCCACTTT. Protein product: CASSQFAGSSYNSPLHF.

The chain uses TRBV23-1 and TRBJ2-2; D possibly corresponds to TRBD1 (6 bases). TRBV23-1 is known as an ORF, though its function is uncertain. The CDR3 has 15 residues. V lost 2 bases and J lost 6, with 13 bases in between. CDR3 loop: CASSQTTGWAGELFF. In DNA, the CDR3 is TGCGCCAGCAGTCAAACCACAGGGTGGGCCGGGGAGCTGTTTTTT.

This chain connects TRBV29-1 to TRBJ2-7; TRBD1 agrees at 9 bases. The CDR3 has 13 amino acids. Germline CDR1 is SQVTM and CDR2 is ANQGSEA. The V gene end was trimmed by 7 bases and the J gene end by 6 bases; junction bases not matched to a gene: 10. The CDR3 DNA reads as TGCAGCGGGACGGGACAGGGTCTATCCGAGCAGTACTTC. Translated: CSGTGQGLSEQYF.

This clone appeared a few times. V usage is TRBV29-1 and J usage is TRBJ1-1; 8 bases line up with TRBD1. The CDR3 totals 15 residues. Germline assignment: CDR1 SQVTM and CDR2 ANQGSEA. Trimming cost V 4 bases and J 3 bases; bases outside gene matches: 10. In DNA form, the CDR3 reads TGCAGCGTTGCGGGAGCCAGGGGGCTCGACACTGAAGCTTTCTTT. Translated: CSVAGARGLDTEAFF.

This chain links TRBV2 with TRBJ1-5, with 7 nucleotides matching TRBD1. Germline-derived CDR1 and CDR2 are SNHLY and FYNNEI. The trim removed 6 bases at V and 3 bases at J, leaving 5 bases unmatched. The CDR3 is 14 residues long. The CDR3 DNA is TGTGCCAGCAGGACGGGACAGTTCAATCAGCCCCAGCATTTT. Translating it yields CASRTGQFNQPQHF.

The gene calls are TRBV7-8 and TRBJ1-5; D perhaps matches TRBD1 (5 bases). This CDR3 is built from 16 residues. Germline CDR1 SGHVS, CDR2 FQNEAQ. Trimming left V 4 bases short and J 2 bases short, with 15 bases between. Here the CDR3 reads CASSWGQGLGNQPQHF. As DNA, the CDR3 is TGTGCCAGCAGCTGGGGCCAGGGTCTCGGCAATCAGCCCCAGCATTTT.

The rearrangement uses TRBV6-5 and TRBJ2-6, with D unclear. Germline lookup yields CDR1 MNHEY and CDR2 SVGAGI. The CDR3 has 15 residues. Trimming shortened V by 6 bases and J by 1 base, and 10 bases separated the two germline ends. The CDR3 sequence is CASRGSPSGANVLTF. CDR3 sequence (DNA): TGTGCCAGCAGGGGCAGTCCTTCTGGGGCCAACGTCCTGACTTTC.

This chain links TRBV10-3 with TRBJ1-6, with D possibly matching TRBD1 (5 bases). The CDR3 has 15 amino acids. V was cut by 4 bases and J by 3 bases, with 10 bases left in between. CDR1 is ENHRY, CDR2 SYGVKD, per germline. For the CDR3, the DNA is TGTGCCATCAGTGGACAGCCAGACTATAATTCACCCCTCCACTTT. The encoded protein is CAISGQPDYNSPLHF.

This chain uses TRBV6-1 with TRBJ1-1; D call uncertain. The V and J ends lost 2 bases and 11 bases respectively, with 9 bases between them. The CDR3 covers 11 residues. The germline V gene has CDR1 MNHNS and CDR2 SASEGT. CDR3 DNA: TGTGCCAGCAGTGAATCGGGAGGGGCTTTCTTT. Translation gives CASSESGGAFF.

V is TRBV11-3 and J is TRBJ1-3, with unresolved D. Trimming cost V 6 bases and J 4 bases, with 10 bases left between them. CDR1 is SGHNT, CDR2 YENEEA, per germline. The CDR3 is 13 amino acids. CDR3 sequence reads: CASSSDYGNTIYF. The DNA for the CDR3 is TGTGCCAGCAGTTCTGACTACGGAAACACCATATATTTT.